The sequence of this T cell receptor beta chain was determined in a study of CD8+ T cells in alopecia areata. General study results and limits: Lesional scalp, especially alopecia totalis/universalis, showed higher clonality than normal scalp.

Reverse transcription of extracted RNA yielded cDNA, which provided the sequencing template. Profiling relied on immunoSEQ multiplex PCR, and the TCRdb table lists in-frame clones only, not all of them. The sample lists over 150,000 clones; roughly 56% were seen once. Points on this clone: Its antigen is still unknown.

Per the germline V gene, CDR1 is GTSNPN and CDR2 is SVGIG (reference sequence). There are 13 residues in the CDR3. V shed 3 bases and J shed 6 bases, with 14 bases lying between them. Both CD4+ and CD8+ T cells were separated by sorting PBMCs. The J gene is TRBJ1-2, the V gene TRBV30; a possible D gene is TRBD1 (5 bases). Sample: CD8+ T cells sorted from blood. The source is a human donor in good health. The CDR3 region has the DNA TGTGCCTGGAGCGCCCGATGGGGGGATGGCTACACCTTC. This translates into CAWSARWGDGYTF.